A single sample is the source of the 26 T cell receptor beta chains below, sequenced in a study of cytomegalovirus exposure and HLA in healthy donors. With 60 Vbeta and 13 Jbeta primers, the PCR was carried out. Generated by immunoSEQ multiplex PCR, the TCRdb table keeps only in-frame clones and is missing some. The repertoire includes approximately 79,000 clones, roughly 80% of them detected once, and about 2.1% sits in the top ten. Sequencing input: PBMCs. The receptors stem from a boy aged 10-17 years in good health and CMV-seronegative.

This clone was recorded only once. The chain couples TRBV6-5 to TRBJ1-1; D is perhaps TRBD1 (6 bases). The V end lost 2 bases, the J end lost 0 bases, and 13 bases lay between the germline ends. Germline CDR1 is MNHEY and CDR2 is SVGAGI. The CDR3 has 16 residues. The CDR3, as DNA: TGTGCCAGCAGTTACGGTCCAGGGGCGATGAACACTGAAGCTTTCTTT. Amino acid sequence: CASSYGPGAMNTEAFF.

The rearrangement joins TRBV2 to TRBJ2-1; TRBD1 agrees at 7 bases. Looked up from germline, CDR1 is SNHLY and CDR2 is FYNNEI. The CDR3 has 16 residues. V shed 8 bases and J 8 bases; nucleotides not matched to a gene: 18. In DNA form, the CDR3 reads TGTGCCAGCGGTTGGGGACAGCGACAAAGAATCGATGAGCAGTTCTTC. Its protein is CASGWGQRQRIDEQFF.

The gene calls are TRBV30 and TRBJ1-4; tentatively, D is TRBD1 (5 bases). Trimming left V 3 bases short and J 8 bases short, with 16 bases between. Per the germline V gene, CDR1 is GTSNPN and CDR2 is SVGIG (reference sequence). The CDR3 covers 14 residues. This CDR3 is CAWSVSGGWEKLFF. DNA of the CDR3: TGTGCCTGGAGCGTCTCGGGGGGTTGGGAAAAACTGTTTTTT.

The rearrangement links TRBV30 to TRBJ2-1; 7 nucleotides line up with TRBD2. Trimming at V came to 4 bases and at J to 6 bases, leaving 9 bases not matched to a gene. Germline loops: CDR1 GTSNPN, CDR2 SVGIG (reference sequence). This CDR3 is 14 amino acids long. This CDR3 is CAWTPGLLRNEQFF. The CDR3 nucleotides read TGTGCCTGGACCCCGGGACTACTTCGCAATGAGCAGTTCTTC.

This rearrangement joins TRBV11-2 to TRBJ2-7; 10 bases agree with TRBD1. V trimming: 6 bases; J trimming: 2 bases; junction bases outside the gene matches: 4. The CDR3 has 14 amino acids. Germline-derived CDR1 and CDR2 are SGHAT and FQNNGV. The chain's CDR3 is CASSTGTGAYEQYF. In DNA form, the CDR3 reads TGTGCCAGCAGTACCGGGACAGGGGCCTACGAGCAGTACTTC.

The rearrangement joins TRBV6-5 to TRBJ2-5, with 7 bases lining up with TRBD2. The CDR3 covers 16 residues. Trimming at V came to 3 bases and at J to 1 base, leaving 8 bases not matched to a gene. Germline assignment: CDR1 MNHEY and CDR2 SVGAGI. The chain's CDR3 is CASSYSSGTSQETQYF. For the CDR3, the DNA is TGTGCCAGCAGTTATTCGAGCGGGACCTCCCAAGAGACCCAGTACTTC.

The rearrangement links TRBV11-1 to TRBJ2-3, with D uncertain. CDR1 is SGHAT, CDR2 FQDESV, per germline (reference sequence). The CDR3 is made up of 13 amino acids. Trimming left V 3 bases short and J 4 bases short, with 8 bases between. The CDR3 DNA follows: TGTGCCAGCAGCTTGAGCCCGGCAGATACGCAGTATTTT. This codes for CASSLSPADTQYF.

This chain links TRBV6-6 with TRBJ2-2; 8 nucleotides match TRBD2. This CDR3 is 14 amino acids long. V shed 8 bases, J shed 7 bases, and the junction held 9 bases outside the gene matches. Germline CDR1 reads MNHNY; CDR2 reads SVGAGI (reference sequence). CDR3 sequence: CASLGLARSGELFF. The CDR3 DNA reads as TGTGCCAGCCTAGGACTAGCTAGGAGCGGGGAGCTGTTTTTT.

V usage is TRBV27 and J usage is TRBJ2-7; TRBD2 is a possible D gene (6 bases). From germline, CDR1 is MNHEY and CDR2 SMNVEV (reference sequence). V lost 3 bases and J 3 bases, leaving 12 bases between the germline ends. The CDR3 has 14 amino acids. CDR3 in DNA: TGTGCCAGCAGTTTGACTCTGGGGGGCTACGAGCAGTACTTC. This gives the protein CASSLTLGGYEQYF.

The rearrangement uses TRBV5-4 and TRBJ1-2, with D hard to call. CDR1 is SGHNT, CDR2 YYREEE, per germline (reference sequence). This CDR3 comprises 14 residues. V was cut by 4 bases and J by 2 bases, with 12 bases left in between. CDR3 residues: CASSPSGSNYGYTF. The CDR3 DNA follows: TGTGCCAGCAGCCCTTCGGGGTCCAACTATGGCTACACCTTC.

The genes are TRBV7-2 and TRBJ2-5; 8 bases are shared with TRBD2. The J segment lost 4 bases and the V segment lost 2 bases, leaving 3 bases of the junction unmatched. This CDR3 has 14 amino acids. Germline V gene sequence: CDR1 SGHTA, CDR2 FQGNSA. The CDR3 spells CASSLRGGGETQYF. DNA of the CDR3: TGTGCCAGCAGCTTACGGGGGGGCGGAGAGACCCAGTACTTC.

The CDR3 nucleotides read TGTGCCAGCTCACCGGGGCTAGCGGACTTTTCCTACGAGCAGTACTTC. Amino acid sequence: CASSPGLADFSYEQYF. The chain has TRBV18 and TRBJ2-7; TRBD2 matches 7 bases. J was trimmed by 1 base and V by 3 bases; bases with no gene match: 9. CDR3 size: 16 residues. Germline V lookup: CDR1 KGHSH, CDR2 LQKENI.

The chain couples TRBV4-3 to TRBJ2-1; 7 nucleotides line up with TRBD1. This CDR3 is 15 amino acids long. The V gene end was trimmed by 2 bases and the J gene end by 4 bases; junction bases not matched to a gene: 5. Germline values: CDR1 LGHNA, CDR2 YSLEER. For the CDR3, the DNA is TGCGCCAGCAGCCAAAGGACAGGAGAGTACAATGAGCAGTTCTTC. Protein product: CASSQRTGEYNEQFF.

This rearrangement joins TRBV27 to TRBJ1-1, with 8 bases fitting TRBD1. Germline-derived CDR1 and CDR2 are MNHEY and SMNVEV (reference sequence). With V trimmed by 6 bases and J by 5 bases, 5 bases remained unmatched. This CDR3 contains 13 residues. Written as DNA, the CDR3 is TGTGCCAGCAGGGGGACAGGCGGGACTGAAGCTTTCTTT. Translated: CASRGTGGTEAFF.

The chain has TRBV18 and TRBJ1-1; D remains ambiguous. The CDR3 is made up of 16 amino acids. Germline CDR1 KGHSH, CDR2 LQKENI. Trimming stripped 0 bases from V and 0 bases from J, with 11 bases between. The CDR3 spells CASSPPGRSMNTEAFF. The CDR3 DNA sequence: TGTGCCAGCTCACCACCGGGCAGGTCGATGAACACTGAAGCTTTCTTT.

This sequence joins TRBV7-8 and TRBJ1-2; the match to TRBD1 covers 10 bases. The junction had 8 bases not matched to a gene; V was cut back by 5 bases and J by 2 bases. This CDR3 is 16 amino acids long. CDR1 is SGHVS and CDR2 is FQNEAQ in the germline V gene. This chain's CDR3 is CASSAYPGQGNYGYTF. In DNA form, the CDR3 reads TGTGCCAGCAGCGCCTACCCGGGACAGGGGAACTATGGCTACACCTTC.

CDR3 in amino acids: CASSLLAGGEQYF. CDR3 DNA sequence: TGTGCCAGCAGCTTACTAGCGGGAGGGGAGCAGTACTTC. The chain is built from TRBV7-6 and TRBJ2-7; 12 bases line up with TRBD2. This CDR3 has 13 amino acids. V gave up 2 bases and J gave up 7 bases; unmatched junction bases: 0. CDR1 and CDR2 from the germline V gene are SGHVS and FNYEAQ.

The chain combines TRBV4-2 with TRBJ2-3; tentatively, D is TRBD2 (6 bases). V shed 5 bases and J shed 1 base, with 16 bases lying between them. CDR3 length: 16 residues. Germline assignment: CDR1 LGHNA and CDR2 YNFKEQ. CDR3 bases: TGTGCCAGCAGCTTCTTGGGGGGAGGCGGCACAGATACGCAGTATTTT. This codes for CASSFLGGGGTDTQYF.

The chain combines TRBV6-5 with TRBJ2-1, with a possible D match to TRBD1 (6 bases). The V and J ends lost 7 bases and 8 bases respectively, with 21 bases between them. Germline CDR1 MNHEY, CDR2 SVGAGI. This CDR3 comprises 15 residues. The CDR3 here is CASTPGGHLSDEQFF. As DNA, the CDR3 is TGTGCCAGCACACCTGGGGGACACCTTTCGGATGAGCAGTTCTTC.

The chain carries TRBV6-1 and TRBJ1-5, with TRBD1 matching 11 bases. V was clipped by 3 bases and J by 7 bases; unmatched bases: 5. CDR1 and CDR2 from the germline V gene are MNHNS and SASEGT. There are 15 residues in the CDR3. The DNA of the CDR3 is TGTGCCAGCAGTGATCTCGGACAGGGGGCACAGCCCCAGCATTTT. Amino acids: CASSDLGQGAQPQHF.

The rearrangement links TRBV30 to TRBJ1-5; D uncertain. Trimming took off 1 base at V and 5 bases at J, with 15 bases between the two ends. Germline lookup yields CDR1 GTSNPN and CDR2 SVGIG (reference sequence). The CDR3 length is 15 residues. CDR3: CAWSGEEAGDQPQHF. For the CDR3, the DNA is TGTGCCTGGAGTGGAGAGGAGGCTGGGGATCAGCCCCAGCATTTT.

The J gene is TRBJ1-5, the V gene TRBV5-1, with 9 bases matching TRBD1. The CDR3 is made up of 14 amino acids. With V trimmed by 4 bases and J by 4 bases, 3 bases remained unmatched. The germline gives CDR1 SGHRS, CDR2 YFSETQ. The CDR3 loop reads CASSEQGANQPQHF. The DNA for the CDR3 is TGCGCCAGCAGCGAACAGGGGGCTAATCAGCCCCAGCATTTT.

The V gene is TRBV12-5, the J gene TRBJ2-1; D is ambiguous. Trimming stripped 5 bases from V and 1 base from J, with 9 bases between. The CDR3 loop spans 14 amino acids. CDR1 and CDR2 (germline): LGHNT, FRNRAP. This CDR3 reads CASGPPDSYNEQFF. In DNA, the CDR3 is TGTGCTAGTGGTCCTCCAGATTCCTACAATGAGCAGTTCTTC.

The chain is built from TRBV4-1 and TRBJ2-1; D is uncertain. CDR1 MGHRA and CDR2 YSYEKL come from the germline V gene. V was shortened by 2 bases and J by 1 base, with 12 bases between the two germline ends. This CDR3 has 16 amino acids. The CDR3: CASSQFAVISYNEQFF. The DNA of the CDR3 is TGCGCCAGCAGCCAATTTGCGGTCATATCCTACAATGAGCAGTTCTTC.

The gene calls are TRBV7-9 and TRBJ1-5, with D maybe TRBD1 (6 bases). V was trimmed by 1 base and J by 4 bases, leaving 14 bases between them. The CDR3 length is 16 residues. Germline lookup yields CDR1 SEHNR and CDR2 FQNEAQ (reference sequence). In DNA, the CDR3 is TGTGCCAGCAGCTTAGTAAATTCAGGGGATAATCAGCCCCAGCATTTT. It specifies CASSLVNSGDNQPQHF.

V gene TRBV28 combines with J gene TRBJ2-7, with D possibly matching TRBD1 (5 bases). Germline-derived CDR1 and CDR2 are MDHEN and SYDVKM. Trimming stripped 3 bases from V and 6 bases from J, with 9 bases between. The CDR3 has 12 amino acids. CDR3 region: CASSFGASEQYF. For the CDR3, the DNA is TGTGCCAGCAGTTTTGGGGCTAGCGAGCAGTACTTC.